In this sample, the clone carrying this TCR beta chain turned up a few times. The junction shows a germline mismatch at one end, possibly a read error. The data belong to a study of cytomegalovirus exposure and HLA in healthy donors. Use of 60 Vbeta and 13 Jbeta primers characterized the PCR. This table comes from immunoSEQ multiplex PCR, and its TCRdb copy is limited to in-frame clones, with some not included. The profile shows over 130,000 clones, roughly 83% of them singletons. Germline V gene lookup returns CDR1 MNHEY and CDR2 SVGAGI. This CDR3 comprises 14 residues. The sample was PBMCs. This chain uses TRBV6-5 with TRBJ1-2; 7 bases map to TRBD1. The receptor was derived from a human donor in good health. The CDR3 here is CASVARTGGDGYPF. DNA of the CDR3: TGTGCCAGCGTCGCAAGGACAGGTGGAGATGGCTACCCCTTC.